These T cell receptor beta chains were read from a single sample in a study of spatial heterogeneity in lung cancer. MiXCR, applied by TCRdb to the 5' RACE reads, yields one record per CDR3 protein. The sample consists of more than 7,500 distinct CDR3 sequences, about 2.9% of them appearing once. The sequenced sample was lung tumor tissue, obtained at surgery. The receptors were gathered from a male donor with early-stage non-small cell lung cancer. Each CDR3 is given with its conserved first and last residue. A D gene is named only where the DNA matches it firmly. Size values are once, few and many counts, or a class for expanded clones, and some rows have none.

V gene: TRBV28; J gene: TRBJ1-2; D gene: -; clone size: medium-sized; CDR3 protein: CASSPWGEGQDGYTF; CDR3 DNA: TGTGCCAGCAGCCCCTGGGGTGAGGGGCAAGATGGCTACACCTTC
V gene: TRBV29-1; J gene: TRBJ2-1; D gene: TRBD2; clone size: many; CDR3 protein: CSVDRTSGGLNEQFF; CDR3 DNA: TGCAGCGTTGACCGGACTAGCGGGGGGTTAAATGAGCAGTTCTTC
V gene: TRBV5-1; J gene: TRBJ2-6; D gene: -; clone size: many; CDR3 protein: CASSFRGQISSGANVLTF; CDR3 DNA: TGCGCCAGCAGCTTTCGGGGCCAGATTTCCTCTGGGGCCAACGTCCTGACTTTC
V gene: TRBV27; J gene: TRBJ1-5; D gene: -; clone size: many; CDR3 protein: CASSRQGENQPQHF; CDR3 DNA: TGTGCCAGCAGTCGGCAGGGAGAAAATCAGCCCCAGCATTTT
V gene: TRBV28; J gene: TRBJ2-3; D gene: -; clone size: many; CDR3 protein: CASSRQGGSTDTQYF; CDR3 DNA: TGTGCCAGCAGTCGCCAGGGGGGTAGCACAGATACGCAGTATTTT
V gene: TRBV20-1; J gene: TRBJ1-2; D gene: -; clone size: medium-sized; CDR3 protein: CSARGGRDYGYTF; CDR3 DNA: TGCAGTGCTAGAGGCGGGCGGGATTATGGCTACACCTTC
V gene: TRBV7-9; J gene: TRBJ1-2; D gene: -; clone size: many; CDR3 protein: CASSPPIGYTF; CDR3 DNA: TGTGCCAGCAGCCCTCCGATCGGCTACACCTTC
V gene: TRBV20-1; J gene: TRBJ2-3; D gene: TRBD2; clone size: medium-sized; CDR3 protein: CRTLGGGNTDTQYF; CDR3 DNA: TGCAGGACCCTTGGCGGGGGTAACACAGATACGCAGTATTTT
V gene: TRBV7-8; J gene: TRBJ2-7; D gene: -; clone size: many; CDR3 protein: CASSRDFTYEQYF; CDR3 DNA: TGTGCCAGCAGCAGGGACTTCACCTACGAGCAGTACTTC
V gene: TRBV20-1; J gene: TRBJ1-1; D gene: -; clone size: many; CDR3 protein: CSAQTGSNTEAFF; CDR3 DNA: TGCAGTGCTCAGACAGGTTCGAACACTGAAGCTTTCTTT
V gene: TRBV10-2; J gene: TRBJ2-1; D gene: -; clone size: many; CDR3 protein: CAILLGAGNEQFF; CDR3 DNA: TGCGCCATCTTACTTGGGGCCGGCAATGAGCAGTTCTTC
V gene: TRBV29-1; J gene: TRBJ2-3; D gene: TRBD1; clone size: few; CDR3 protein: CSVEGQGATDTQYF; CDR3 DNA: TGCAGCGTTGAAGGACAGGGGGCTACAGATACGCAGTATTTT
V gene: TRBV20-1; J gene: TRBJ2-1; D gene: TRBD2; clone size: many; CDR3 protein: CSASAAGGHNEQFF; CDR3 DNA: TGCAGTGCTAGTGCGGCGGGGGGGCATAATGAGCAGTTCTTC
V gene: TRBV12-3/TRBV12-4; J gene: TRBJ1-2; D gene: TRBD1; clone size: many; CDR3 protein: CASSFRQGNGYTF; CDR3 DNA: TGTGCCAGCAGTTTTAGACAGGGGAATGGCTACACCTTC
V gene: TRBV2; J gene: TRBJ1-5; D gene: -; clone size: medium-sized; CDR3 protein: CASSETARHFFF; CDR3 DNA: TGTGCCAGCAGTGAGACAGCCCGTCATTTTTTTTTT
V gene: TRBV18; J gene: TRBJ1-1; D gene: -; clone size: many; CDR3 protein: CASSPRLTRNTEAFF; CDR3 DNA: TGTGCCAGCTCACCCCGGCTGACCCGGAACACTGAAGCTTTCTTT
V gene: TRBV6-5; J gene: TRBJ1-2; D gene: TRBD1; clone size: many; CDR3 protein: CASSYSGQGTYGYTF; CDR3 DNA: TGTGCCAGCAGTTACTCGGGACAGGGGACCTATGGCTACACCTTC
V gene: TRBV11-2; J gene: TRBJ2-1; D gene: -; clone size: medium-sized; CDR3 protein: CASSLGGGVDTYNEQFF; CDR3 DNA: TGTGCCAGCAGCTTAGGAGGGGGGGTGGACACCTACAATGAGCAGTTCTTC
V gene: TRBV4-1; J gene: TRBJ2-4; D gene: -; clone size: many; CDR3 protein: CASSQDLVYPKNIQYF; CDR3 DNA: TGCGCCAGCAGCCAAGATTTGGTATACCCAAAAAACATTCAGTACTTC
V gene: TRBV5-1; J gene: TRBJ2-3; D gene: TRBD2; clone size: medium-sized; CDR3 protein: CASSLYPGGTTDTQYF; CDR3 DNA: TGCGCCAGCAGCTTGTACCCGGGGGGTACTACAGATACGCAGTATTTT
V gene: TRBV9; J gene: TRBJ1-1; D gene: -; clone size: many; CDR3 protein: CASSVAAQNTEAFF; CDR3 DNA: TGTGCCAGCAGCGTCGCAGCCCAGAACACTGAAGCTTTCTTT
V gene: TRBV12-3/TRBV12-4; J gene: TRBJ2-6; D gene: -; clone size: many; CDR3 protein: CASSLGQLSGANVLTF; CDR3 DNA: TGTGCCAGCAGTTTAGGACAGCTCTCTGGGGCCAACGTCCTGACTTTC
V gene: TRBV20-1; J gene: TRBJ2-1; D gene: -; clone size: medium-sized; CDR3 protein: CSASLRRAGNEQFF; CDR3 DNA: TGCAGTGCTAGCCTGAGGCGGGCGGGGAATGAGCAGTTCTTC
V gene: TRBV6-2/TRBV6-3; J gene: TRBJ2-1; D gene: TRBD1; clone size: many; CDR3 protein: CASSYRGNEQFF; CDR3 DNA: TGTGCCAGCAGCTACAGGGGCAATGAGCAGTTCTTC
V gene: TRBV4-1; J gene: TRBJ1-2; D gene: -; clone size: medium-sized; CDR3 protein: CASSQVATNYGYTF; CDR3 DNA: TGCGCCAGCAGCCAAGTAGCCACTAACTATGGCTACACCTTC
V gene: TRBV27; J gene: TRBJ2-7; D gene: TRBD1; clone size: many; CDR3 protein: CASRQGAGYEQYF; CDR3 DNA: TGTGCCAGCCGACAGGGGGCCGGCTACGAGCAGTACTTC
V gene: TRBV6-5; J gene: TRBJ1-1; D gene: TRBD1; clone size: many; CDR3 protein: CAGRSRNGQGDTEAFF; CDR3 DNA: TGTGCCGGTCGATCCAGGAACGGACAGGGGGATACTGAAGCTTTCTTT
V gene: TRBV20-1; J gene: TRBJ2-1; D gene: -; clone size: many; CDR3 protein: CSARTREQGRNEQFF; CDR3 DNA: TGCAGTGCTAGAACCAGGGAACAGGGTAGGAATGAGCAGTTCTTC
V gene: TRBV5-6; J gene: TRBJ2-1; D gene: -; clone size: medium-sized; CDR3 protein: CASSTTGDNYNEQFF; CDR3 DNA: TGTGCCAGCAGCACGACAGGAGATAACTACAATGAGCAGTTCTTC
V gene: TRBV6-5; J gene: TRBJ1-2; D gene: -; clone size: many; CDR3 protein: CASSYLGQSGYTF; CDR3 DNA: TGTGCCAGCAGTTACTTAGGACAGTCAGGCTACACCTTC
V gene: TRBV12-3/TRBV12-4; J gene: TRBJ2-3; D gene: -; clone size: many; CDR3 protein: CASSPDSFYRVDTQYF; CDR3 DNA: TGTGCCAGCAGTCCGGACTCCTTTTACAGGGTTGATACGCAGTATTTT
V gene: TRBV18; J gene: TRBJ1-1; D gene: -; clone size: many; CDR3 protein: CASSQGGRTEAFF; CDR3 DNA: TGTGCCAGCTCGCAAGGAGGGAGGACTGAAGCTTTCTTT
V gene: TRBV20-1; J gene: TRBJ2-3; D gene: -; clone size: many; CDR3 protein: CSASPRVVGTSTDTQYF; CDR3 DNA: TGCAGTGCTAGTCCAAGAGTGGTAGGGACCAGCACAGATACGCAGTATTTT
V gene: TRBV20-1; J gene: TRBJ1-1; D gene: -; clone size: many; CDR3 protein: CSASLQMNTEAFF; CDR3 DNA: TGCAGTGCTAGTTTGCAGATGAACACTGAAGCTTTCTTT
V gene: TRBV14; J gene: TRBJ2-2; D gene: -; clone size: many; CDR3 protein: CASSHMGTNTGELFF; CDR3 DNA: TGTGCCAGCAGCCATATGGGGACGAACACCGGGGAGCTGTTTTTT
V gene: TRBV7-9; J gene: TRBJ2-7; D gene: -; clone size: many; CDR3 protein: CASSLPRRSYEQYF; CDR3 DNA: TGTGCCAGCAGCTTACCACGACGCTCCTACGAGCAGTACTTC
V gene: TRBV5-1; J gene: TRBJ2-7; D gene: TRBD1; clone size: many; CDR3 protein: CASSTGTVSYEQYF; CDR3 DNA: TGCGCCAGCAGTACCGGGACAGTCTCCTACGAGCAGTACTTC
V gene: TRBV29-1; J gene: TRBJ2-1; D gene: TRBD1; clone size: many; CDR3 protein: CSVGGQGAYNEQFF; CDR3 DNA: TGCAGCGTTGGGGGACAGGGGGCCTACAATGAGCAGTTCTTC
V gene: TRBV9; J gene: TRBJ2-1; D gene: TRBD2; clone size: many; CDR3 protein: CASSQAGGLLNEQFF; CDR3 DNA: TGTGCCAGCAGCCAAGCGGGGGGCCTCCTCAATGAGCAGTTCTTC
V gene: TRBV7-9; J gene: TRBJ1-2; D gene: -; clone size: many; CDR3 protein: CASSLLGGGDGYTF; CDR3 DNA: TGTGCCAGCAGCCTCTTGGGTGGTGGAGATGGCTACACCTTC
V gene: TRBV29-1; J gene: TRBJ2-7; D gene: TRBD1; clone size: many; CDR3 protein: CSVGLGTGKNEQYF; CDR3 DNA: TGCAGCGTTGGACTCGGGACAGGGAAAAACGAGCAGTACTTC
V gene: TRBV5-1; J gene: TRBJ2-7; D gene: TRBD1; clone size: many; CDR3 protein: CASSLVDRAAYEQYF; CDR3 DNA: TGCGCCAGCAGCTTGGTTGACAGGGCCGCCTACGAGCAGTACTTC
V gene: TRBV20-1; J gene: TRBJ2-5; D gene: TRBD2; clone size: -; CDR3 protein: CSARGTSGGPRETQYF; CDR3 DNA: TGCAGTGCTAGGGGCACTAGCGGGGGGCCACGAGAGACCCAGTACTTC
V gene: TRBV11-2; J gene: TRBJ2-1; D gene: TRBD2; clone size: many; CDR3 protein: CASSLEPSGGSKSYNEQFF; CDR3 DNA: TGTGCCAGCAGCTTAGAGCCTAGCGGGGGGAGTAAATCCTACAATGAGCAGTTCTTC
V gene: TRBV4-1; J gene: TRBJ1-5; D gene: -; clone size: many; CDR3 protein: CASSPADASNQPQHF; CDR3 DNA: TGCGCCAGCAGCCCGGCCGACGCGAGCAATCAGCCCCAGCATTTT
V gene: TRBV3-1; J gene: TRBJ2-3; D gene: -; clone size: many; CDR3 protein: CASSQDRTVNTQYF; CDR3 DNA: TGTGCCAGCAGCCAAGATAGGACAGTAAATACGCAGTATTTT
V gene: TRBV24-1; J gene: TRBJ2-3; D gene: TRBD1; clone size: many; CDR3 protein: CATSDPTGARTDTQYF; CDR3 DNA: TGTGCCACCAGTGACCCTACAGGGGCCCGCACAGATACGCAGTATTTT
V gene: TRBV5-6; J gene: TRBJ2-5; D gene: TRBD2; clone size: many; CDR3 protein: CASSGSGGTLRLTQYF; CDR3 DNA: TGTGCCAGCAGCGGTAGCGGGGGTACACTTAGGTTGACCCAGTACTTC
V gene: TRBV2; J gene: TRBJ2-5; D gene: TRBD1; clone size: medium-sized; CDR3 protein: CASSFSTGVEETQYF; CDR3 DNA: TGTGCCAGCAGCTTCTCGACAGGGGTAGAAGAGACCCAGTACTTC
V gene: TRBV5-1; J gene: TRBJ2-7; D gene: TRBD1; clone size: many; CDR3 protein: CASSFDGLTGNYEQYF; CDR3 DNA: TGCGCCAGCAGCTTCGACGGACTGACAGGGAACTACGAGCAGTACTTC
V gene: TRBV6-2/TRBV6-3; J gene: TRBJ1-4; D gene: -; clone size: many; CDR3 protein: CASSYSRGSSEKLFF; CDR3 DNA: TGTGCCAGCAGTTACTCGAGGGGGTCTAGTGAAAAACTGTTTTTT
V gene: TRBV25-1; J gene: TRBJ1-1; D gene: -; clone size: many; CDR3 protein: CASSNRVNTEAFF; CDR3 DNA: TGTGCCAGCAGTAACAGGGTGAACACTGAAGCTTTCTTT
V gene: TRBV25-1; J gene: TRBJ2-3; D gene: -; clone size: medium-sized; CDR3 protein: CASRPLQGTGDTDTQYF; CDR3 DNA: TGTGCCAGCAGACCACTACAGGGGACGGGGGACACAGATACGCAGTATTTT
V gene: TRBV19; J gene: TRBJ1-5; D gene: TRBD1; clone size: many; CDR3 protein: CASSIQDRSNQPQHF; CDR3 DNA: TGTGCCAGTAGTATCCAGGACAGGAGCAATCAGCCCCAGCATTTT
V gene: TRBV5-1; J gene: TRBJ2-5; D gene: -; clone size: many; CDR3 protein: CASSYETPLGTQYF; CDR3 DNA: TGCGCCAGCAGCTATGAGACTCCTCTTGGGACCCAGTACTTC
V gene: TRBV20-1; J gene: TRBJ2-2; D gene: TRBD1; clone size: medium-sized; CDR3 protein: CSATPTYLGQGYTGELFF; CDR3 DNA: TGCAGTGCTACACCCACCTACCTGGGACAGGGATACACCGGGGAGCTGTTTTTT
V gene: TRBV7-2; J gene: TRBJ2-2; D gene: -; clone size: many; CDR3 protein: CASSLAGRGTGELFF; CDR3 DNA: TGTGCCAGCAGCTTAGCGGGGAGGGGGACCGGGGAGCTGTTTTTT
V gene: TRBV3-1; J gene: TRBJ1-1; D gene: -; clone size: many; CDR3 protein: CASSLSSNTEAFF; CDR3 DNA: TGTGCCAGCAGCCTAAGTTCGAACACTGAAGCTTTCTTT
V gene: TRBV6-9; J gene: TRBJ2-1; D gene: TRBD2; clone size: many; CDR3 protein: CASSPGLVNYNEQFF; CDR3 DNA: TGTGCCAGCAGTCCGGGACTAGTCAACTACAATGAGCAGTTCTTC
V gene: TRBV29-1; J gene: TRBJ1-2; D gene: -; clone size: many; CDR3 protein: CSVVLANYGYTF; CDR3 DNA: TGCAGCGTCGTTTTGGCTAACTATGGCTACACCTTC